This T cell receptor (beta chain) was retrieved from a study of blood T cell repertoires in COVID-19. In the study overall: Whether acute or convalescent, the COVID-19 samples came from the United States, Italy and Spain. Sources were T cells, B-cell-depleted T cells, or PBMCs; the material itself was cDNA or gDNA.

After removal of 6 bases from V and 2 bases from J, the junction contained 7 bases not matched to a gene. Germline V gene lookup returns CDR1 MNHEY and CDR2 SVGAGI. This CDR3 contains 14 residues. Original processing methods: Using reference gene primer amplification, nucleated cell counts were estimated. Repertoires were generated with immunoSEQ multiplex PCR, while TCRdb's copy carries only in-frame clones and drops some. The DNA gave D and trimming, while V, J and clone size come from that table. Of 150,000 or so clones in the sample, roughly nine tenths were seen once. The TCR originated in a man in his fifties with acute or convalescent COVID-19. The sequenced sample consisted of peripheral blood. The chain combines TRBV6-5 with TRBJ2-7; 7 positions agree with TRBD1. The DNA of the CDR3 is TGTGCCAGCAGCGAGATCGGGACAGCCTACGAGCAGTACGTC. Translation: CASSEIGTAYEQYV.